This T cell receptor (beta chain) was identified in a study of shared clonotypes between healthy human individuals. Study at large: Per donor, three plates held CD4 naive cells, three held CD4 memory, two held CD8 naive and one held CD8 memory. Study observations and caveats: It was the non-shared clonotypes that had lower generation probabilities than clonotypes shared by all four donors.

Splitting of CD4+ cells produced CD45RA+ naive and CD45RA-negative memory subsets. Data came from immunoSEQ multiplex PCR; TCRdb stores just in-frame clones and leaves some out. The data contain about 730,000 clones, over 55% of them seen just once; the ten biggest clones take up less than 2%. Germline assignment: CDR1 SGHTA and CDR2 FQGNSA. With 3 bases clipped from V and 7 bases from J, the junction kept 8 bases outside the gene matches. The length of the CDR3 is 15 residues. Concerning this clone itself: Its antigen is currently unknown.

The V gene is TRBV7-2, the J gene TRBJ2-2, with TRBD2 matching over 7 bases. Sequencing was done on a sample of memory CD4+ T cells sorted from blood. As for subset: CD45RA-negative fraction. The receptor was isolated from a woman aged 25 to 39 in good health. CDR3 bases: TGTGCCAGCAGCTTTAGCGGGCTTTCTGTCGGGGAGCTGTTTTTT. The encoded protein is CASSFSGLSVGELFF.